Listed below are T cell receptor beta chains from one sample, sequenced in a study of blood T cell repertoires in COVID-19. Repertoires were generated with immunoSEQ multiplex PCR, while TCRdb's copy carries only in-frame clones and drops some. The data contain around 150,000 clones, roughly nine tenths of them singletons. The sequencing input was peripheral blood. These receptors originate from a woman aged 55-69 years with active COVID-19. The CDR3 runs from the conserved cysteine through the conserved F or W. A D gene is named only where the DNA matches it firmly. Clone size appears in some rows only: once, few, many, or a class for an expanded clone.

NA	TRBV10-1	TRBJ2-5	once	TGCGCCAGCCCGGTCCCCCCCGCCGGCCAAGAGACCCAGTACTTC	CASPVPPAGQETQYF
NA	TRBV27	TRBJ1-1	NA	TGTGCCAGCAGTTTACAGGTCCTTGGTACTGAAGCTTTCTTT	CASSLQVLGTEAFF
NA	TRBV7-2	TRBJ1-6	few	TGTGCCAGCAGCTTAGCCAGGGATAATTCACCCCTCCACTTT	CASSLARDNSPLHF
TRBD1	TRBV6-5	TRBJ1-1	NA	TGTGCCAGTGGGACCTCGGGACAGCCTCACACTGAAGCTTTCTTT	CASGTSGQPHTEAFF
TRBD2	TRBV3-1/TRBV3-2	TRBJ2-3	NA	TGTGCCAGCAGTCACGGACAACCTAGCGGCTATTCCACAGATACGCAGTATTTT	CASSHGQPSGYSTDTQYF
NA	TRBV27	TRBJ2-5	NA	TGTGCCAGCAGTTTTGGGGGCGAGACCCAGTACTTC	CASSFGGETQYF
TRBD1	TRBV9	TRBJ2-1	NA	TGTGCCAGCAGCGCCGGACAGGGATTGAACAATGAGCAGTTCTTC	CASSAGQGLNNEQFF
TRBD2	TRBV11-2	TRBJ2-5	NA	TGTGCCAGCACTACAACTCGCCGGAGTAGCGGGAGAGAGACCCAGTACTTC	CASTTTRRSSGRETQYF
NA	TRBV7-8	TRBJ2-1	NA	TGTGCCAGCAGCTTAGTAGGCGGTTCCTACAATGAGCAGTTCTTC	CASSLVGGSYNEQFF
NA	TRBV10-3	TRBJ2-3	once	TGTGCCATCGCGGGCCCGGGCACAGATACGCAGTATTTT	CAIAGPGTDTQYF
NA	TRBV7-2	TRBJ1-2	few	TGTGCCAGCAGCCCGTTGACAGTTAACTATGGCTACACCTTC	CASSPLTVNYGYTF
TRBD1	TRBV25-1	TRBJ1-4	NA	TGTGCCAGCAGTGACCGGGACAGGGGACATGAAAAACTGTTTTTT	CASSDRDRGHEKLFF
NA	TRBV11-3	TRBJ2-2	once	TGTGCCAGCAGCTCCCAGACAGTGCCCACCGGGGAGCTGTTTTTT	CASSSQTVPTGELFF
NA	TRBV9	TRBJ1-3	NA	TGTGCCAGCAGCGTAGAGGGGATGGGAAACACCATATATTTT	CASSVEGMGNTIYF
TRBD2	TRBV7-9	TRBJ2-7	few	TGTGCCAGCAGCTTGTCCGGGACTAGCGGGTCGATTGAGCAGTACTTC	CASSLSGTSGSIEQYF
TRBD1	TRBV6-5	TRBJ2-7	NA	TGTGCCAGCAGTTCTCCTGGGACAGGGTCCAACGAGCAGTACTTC	CASSSPGTGSNEQYF
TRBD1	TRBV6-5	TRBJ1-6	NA	TGTGCCAGCAGATCCGGGACAGGGGTTAGTTCACCCCTCCACTTT	CASRSGTGVSSPLHF
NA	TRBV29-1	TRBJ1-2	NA	TGCAGCGTTGAACGGAAAGGGGCTAACTATGGCTACACCTTC	CSVERKGANYGYTF
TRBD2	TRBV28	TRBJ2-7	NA	TGTGCCAGCAGCTGGGGGGGCTACGAGCAGTACTTC	CASSWGGYEQYF
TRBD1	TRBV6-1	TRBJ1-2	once	TGTGCCAGCAGTGAATCGGGACAGGGGGGATATGGCTACACCTTC	CASSESGQGGYGYTF
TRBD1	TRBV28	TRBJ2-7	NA	TGTGCCAGCAGTATACCCGGGACAGGGGGCTACGAGCAGTACTTC	CASSIPGTGGYEQYF
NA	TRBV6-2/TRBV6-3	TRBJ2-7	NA	TGTGCCAGCAGTTTCTCACTTCCCTCCTACGAGCAGTACTTC	CASSFSLPSYEQYF
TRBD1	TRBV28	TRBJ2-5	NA	TGTGCCAGCAGTAGCCGGGACAGAGGACAAGAGACCCAGTACTTC	CASSSRDRGQETQYF
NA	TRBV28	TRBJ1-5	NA	TGTGCCACCACTAGGAGGGGTAATTCTAATCAGCCCCAGCATTTT	CATTRRGNSNQPQHF
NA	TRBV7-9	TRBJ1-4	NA	TGTGCCAGCAGCTTAGGACAGGTCGATGAAAAACTGTTTTTT	CASSLGQVDEKLFF
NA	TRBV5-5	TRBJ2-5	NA	TGTGCCAGCAGGAGGGACAACCAAGAGACCCAGTACTTC	CASRRDNQETQYF
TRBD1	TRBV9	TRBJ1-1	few	TGTGCCAGCAGCCCTACGACAGGGCGAACTGAAGCTTTCTTT	CASSPTTGRTEAFF
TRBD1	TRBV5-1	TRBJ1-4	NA	TGCGCCAGCAGCCCCCGGACAGGGGGCTCGGAAAAACTGTTTTTT	CASSPRTGGSEKLFF
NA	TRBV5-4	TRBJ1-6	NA	TGTGCCAGCAGCCAAGAGACAGCGGGGGACTCGGGCAATTCACCCCTCCACTTT	CASSQETAGDSGNSPLHF
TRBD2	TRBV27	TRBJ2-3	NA	TGTGCCAGCAGTTCCGGGACTAGCGGGGATAGCACAGATACGCAGTATTTT	CASSSGTSGDSTDTQYF
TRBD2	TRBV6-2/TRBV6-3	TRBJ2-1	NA	TGTGCCAGCAGTTACTCGCGTAGCGGGAGATACAATGAGCAGTTCTTC	CASSYSRSGRYNEQFF
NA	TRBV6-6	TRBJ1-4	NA	TGTGCCACCGGGGTAACTAATGAAAAACTGTTTTTT	CATGVTNEKLFF
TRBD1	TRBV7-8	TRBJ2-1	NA	TGTGCCAGCAGCCCGGGACAGGGGTTCTACAATGAGCAGTTCTTC	CASSPGQGFYNEQFF
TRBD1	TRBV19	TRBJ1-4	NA	TGTGCCAGTACGAGCGTTCCGGGACAGAATAATGAAAAACTGTTTTTT	CASTSVPGQNNEKLFF
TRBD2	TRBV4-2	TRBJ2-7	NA	TGTGCCAGCAGCCAAGAAGGACTAGCGGGAGGAGTCCCCTACGAGCAGTACTTC	CASSQEGLAGGVPYEQYF
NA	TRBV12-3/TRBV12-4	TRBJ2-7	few	TGTGCCAGCAGTTTACCGGGGACCTACGAGCAGTACTTC	CASSLPGTYEQYF
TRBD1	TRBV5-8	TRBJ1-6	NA	TGTGCCAGCAGCCTTTGGACAGGTAGCTCCTATAATTCACCCCTCCACTTT	CASSLWTGSSYNSPLHF
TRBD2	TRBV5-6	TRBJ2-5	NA	TGTGCCAGCAGCTTGTCATCGGGGCGGGCGGGAGCCCTACTGGAGACCCAGTACTTC	CASSLSSGRAGALLETQYF
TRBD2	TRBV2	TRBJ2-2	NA	TGTGCCAGCAGTGACAGCGGGAGAGGCACCGGGGAGCTGTTTTTT	CASSDSGRGTGELFF
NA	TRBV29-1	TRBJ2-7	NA	TGCAGCGTTGAAGATAGTTTCGGGACTCCGAGCGTTGAGTACTTC	CSVEDSFGTPSVEYF
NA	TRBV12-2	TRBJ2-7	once	TGTGCACGTTCGGGGATGACCTACGAGCAGTACTTC	CARSGMTYEQYF
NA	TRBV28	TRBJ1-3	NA	TGTGCCAGCAGTTTACGGTTGGGCAGCTCTTCCTCTGGAAACACCATATATTTT	CASSLRLGSSSSGNTIYF
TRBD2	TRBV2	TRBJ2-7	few	TGTGCCAGCAGTGGTGGAGCGGGAGGGCCTCGTTACGAGCAGTACTTC	CASSGGAGGPRYEQYF
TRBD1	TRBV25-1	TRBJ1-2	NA	TGTGCCAGTCAAGGGGGGACAGGGGGCGCTGGGAACGCCTATGGCTTGACCTTC	CASQGGTGGAGNAYGLTF
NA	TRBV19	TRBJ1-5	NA	TGTGCCAGTAGTATGGAGTCCATTAGCAATCAGCCCCAGCATTTT	CASSMESISNQPQHF
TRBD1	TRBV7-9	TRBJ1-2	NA	TGTGCCAGCAGCTTAGACACAGGGGGCCTCTATGGCTACACCTTC	CASSLDTGGLYGYTF